The 18 T cell receptor beta chains below were found in one sample sequenced in a study of shared clonotypes between healthy human individuals. The protocol was immunoSEQ multiplex PCR, while the TCRdb copy is restricted to in-frame clones and leaves out a portion. The sample consists of 2 million or so clones, about 95% of them appearing once. Naive CD8 cells, CD45RO-negative and positively selected for CCR7, excluded terminally differentiated effector memory CD45RA+ cells. The sequenced sample was naive CD8+ T cells sorted from blood. Every receptor here comes from a man aged 18 to 30 in good health.

The V and J genes are TRBV4-1 and TRBJ2-5, with 9 bases lining up with TRBD2. CDR1 is MGHRA and CDR2 is YSYEKL in the germline V gene. The trim removed 4 bases at V and 1 base at J, leaving 7 bases unmatched. CDR3 length: 16 residues. In nucleotides, the CDR3 is TGCGCCAGCAGCCCCCAAGCGGGGGGAATCCAAGAGACCCAGTACTTC. This encodes CASSPQAGGIQETQYF.

This sequence joins TRBV10-3 and TRBJ2-7, with 7 positions matching TRBD1. Germline loops: CDR1 ENHRY, CDR2 SYGVKD. The CDR3 sequence is 14 residues long. Losses at the gene ends were 10 bases for V and 4 bases for J; bases not matched to a gene: 13. This CDR3 is CATSFGTEAYEQYF. CDR3 nucleotide sequence: TGTGCCACCTCTTTCGGGACAGAAGCATACGAGCAGTACTTC.

This rearrangement joins TRBV4-1 to TRBJ1-1; possible D gene TRBD1, 5 bases. Trimming took off 4 bases at V and 8 bases at J, with 14 bases between the two ends. Looked up from germline, CDR1 is MGHRA and CDR2 is YSYEKL. The CDR3 runs 13 residues. The CDR3 nucleotides are TGCGCCAGCAGCCGCCGGGCCGGGGGGGAAGCTTTCTTT. This translates into CASSRRAGGEAFF.

The CDR3 sequence is CAWRAPGTPGRQYF. As DNA, the CDR3 is TGTGCCTGGAGGGCCCCCGGGACTCCTGGGAGGCAGTACTTC. This rearrangement joins TRBV30 to TRBJ2-7, with a weak D call TRBD2 (6 bases). The germline V gene has CDR1 GTSNPN and CDR2 SVGIG (reference sequence). The V gene lost 3 bases and the J gene lost 9 bases, with 21 bases spanning the gap. The CDR3 loop spans 14 amino acids.

The chain combines TRBV6-1 with TRBJ1-3; 10 bases line up with TRBD1. Germline V gene lookup returns CDR1 MNHNS and CDR2 SASEGT. CDR3 length: 16 amino acids. Unmatched junction bases numbered 4, after V lost 3 bases and J lost 2 bases. The CDR3 loop reads CASSEWTGGTGNTIYF. DNA for the CDR3: TGTGCCAGCAGTGAGTGGACAGGGGGGACTGGAAACACCATATATTTT.

The chain combines TRBV1 with TRBJ1-1; the D call in the table, TRBD1, was not verified against the DNA. TRBV1 represents a pseudogene. The CDR3 has 15 residues. This CDR3 reads CTSSQPDRVGAEAFF. Here the CDR3 DNA reads TGCACCAGCAGCCAACCCGACAGGGTTGGCGCTGAAGCTTTCTTT.

Only one count was recorded for this clone. The V call is TRBV6-1, the J call TRBJ2-2, with D possibly being TRBD1 (5 bases). V was clipped by 4 bases and J by 1 base, with 13 bases between them. The CDR3 loop spans 16 amino acids. CDR1 MNHNS and CDR2 SASEGT come from the germline V gene. This CDR3 reads CASSARPTENTGELFF. The CDR3 DNA sequence: TGTGCCAGCAGTGCCCGACCGACAGAGAACACCGGGGAGCTGTTTTTT.

This clone was observed once. The chain is built from TRBV5-4 and TRBJ1-1; D is possibly TRBD1 (5 bases). Germline V gene data show CDR1 as SGHNT and CDR2 as YYREEE (reference sequence). CDR3 length: 14 amino acids. V gave up 4 bases and J gave up 5 bases, with 15 bases separating them. The CDR3 reads CASSPEGRVTEAFF. The CDR3, as DNA: TGTGCCAGCAGCCCGGAGGGCAGGGTTACTGAAGCTTTCTTT.

The chain carries TRBV6-5 and TRBJ1-1; a weak D match, TRBD1 (6 bases). There are 16 residues in the CDR3. V was clipped by 2 bases and J by 4 bases, with 17 bases between them. Germline CDR1 and CDR2: MNHEY and SVGAGI. CDR3 DNA sequence: TGTGCCAGCAGTTACACCGTAGGACAGCCATCCACTGAAGCTTTCTTT. Its translation is CASSYTVGQPSTEAFF.

The chain carries TRBV6-5 and TRBJ1-1, with no clear D. V lost 4 bases and J 0 bases, leaving 12 bases between the germline ends. Germline V gives CDR1 MNHEY, CDR2 SVGAGI. The CDR3 contains 15 residues. In DNA, the CDR3 is TGTGCCAGCAGTTCCTCCCGGGAGATGAACACTGAAGCTTTCTTT. Residues: CASSSSREMNTEAFF.

The chain is built from TRBV4-3 and TRBJ1-1, with D possibly TRBD1 on 5 matching bases. V dropped 3 bases and J dropped 3 bases, with 14 bases sitting between them. This CDR3 contains 15 residues. CDR1 is LGHNA, CDR2 YSLEER, per germline. The CDR3 here is CASSHMGGMYTEAFF. CDR3 coding DNA: TGCGCCAGCAGCCATATGGGGGGAATGTACACTGAAGCTTTCTTT.

The chain combines TRBV5-1 with TRBJ2-3, with 11 positions matching TRBD1. The germline V gene has CDR1 SGHRS and CDR2 YFSETQ. The CDR3 covers 16 residues. J lost 6 bases, V lost 1 base, and 7 bases had no gene match. The CDR3 nucleotides are TGCGCCAGCAGCTTGCAGGGACAGGGGGGCTCCGATACGCAGTATTTT. It translates to CASSLQGQGGSDTQYF.

J is TRBJ2-1 and V is TRBV27; weak D call: TRBD1 (5 bases). This CDR3 spans 12 amino acids. V gave up 2 bases and J gave up 8 bases, with 7 bases separating them. CDR1 and CDR2 from the germline V gene are MNHEY and SMNVEV (reference sequence). The chain's CDR3 is CASSLTGDEQFF. CDR3 coding DNA: TGTGCCAGCAGTTTAACAGGAGATGAGCAGTTCTTC.

V and J are TRBV27 and TRBJ2-5, with D possibly being TRBD2 (6 bases). This CDR3 region has 15 residues. The germline V gene encodes CDR1 MNHEY and CDR2 SMNVEV (reference sequence). V gave up 5 bases and J gave up 4 bases, with 17 bases separating them. The CDR3 nucleotides are TGTGCCAGCAGTATAACCCCGCTAGCGATAGAGACCCAGTACTTC. It translates to CASSITPLAIETQYF.

The rearrangement links TRBV30 to TRBJ2-1; D unresolved. Between the trimmed V and J ends, which lost 2 bases and 0 bases, there was a span of 5 bases. From germline, CDR1 is GTSNPN and CDR2 SVGIG (reference sequence). The CDR3 is 13 amino acids. The CDR3 protein is CAWSRVSYNEQFF. In DNA, the CDR3 is TGTGCCTGGAGTCGGGTCTCCTACAATGAGCAGTTCTTC.

The chain uses TRBV29-1 and TRBJ1-1; the match to TRBD1 covers 7 bases. The CDR3 sequence is 12 residues long. Unmatched junction bases numbered 7, after V lost 8 bases and J lost 4 bases. Germline loops: CDR1 SQVTM, CDR2 ANQGSEA. The CDR3 DNA reads TGCAGCTCTTACAGGGGAGGCACTGAAGCTTTCTTT. This translates into CSSYRGGTEAFF.

As to this clone: Other DNA variants within this sample encode the same CDR3. The V gene is TRBV4-1, the J gene TRBJ1-2, with 9 bases fitting TRBD1. V was clipped by 2 bases and J by 1 base; unmatched bases: 2. CDR1 is MGHRA, CDR2 YSYEKL, per germline. The CDR3 is 15 amino acids. As DNA, the CDR3 is TGCGCCAGCAGCCAACTGGGACAGGGTAACTATGGCTACACCTTC. This sequence encodes CASSQLGQGNYGYTF.

This chain joins TRBV11-2 and TRBJ1-3; unclear D gene. V lost 5 bases and J 4 bases, leaving 9 bases between the germline ends. CDR3 size: 13 residues. Germline CDR1 and CDR2: SGHAT and FQNNGV. As DNA, the CDR3 is TGTGCCAGCAGCCAAGGTGGCGGAAACACCATATATTTT. Translation gives CASSQGGGNTIYF.